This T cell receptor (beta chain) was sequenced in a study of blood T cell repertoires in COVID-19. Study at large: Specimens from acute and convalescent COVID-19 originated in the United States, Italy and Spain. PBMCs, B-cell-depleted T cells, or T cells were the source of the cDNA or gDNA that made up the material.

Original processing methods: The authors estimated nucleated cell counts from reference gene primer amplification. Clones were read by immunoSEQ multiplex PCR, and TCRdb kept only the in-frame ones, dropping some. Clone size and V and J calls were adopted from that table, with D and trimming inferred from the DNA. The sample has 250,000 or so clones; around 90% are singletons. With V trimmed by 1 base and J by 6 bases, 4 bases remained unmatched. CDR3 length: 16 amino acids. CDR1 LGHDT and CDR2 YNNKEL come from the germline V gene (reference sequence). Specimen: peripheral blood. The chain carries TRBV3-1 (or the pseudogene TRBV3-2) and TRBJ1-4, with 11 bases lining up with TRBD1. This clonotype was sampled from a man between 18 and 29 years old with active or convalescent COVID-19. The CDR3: CASSQVTGQGDEKLFF. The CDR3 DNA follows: TGTGCCAGCAGCCAAGTGACGGGACAGGGGGATGAAAAACTGTTTTTT.